Sequencing of this TCR beta chain was carried out in a study of CD8 T cells in Susac syndrome. TCR beta from blood CD8+ and CD4+ T cells was sequenced. The CD8+ and CD4+ T cells were negatively isolated, with the TEMRA cells enriched by FACS. The RNA, roughly 0.45 to 1 ug, was put through reverse transcription using random hexamers. Multiplex PCR with immunoSEQ amplified the TCR beta CDR3 across 54 Vbeta and 13 Jbeta. TCRdb used MiXCR to reprocess the immunoSEQ multiplex PCR reads, holding one entry per CDR3 protein. The sample holds approximately 100,000 distinct CDR3 sequences; about 93% are singletons and the top ten take roughly 0.14%. CDR3 size: 18 residues. Germline V gene sequence: CDR1 SGHNT, CDR2 YYREEE (reference sequence). The J segment lost 4 bases and the V segment lost 3 bases, leaving 9 bases of the junction unmatched.

This TCR was sampled from a human donor in good health. Material: CD4+ T cells from PBMCs. The chain recombines TRBV5-4 with TRBJ2-5; 16 nucleotides agree with TRBD2. The CDR3, as DNA: TGTGCCAGCAGCTGGAAGGGACTAGCGGGAGGGTCGGGAGAGACCCAGTACTTC. Protein product: CASSWKGLAGGSGETQYF.